This is a list of T cell receptor beta chains from one sample in a study of T cells in Graves' hyperthyroidism and ophthalmopathy. TCRdb ran MiXCR on the multiplex PCR reads and lists one entry per CDR3 protein. Of around 240,000 distinct CDR3 sequences detected, roughly 14% appear once; the ten largest clones hold 10% to 15%. The sample consisted of blood. These receptors all stem from a woman aged 40 to 49 with Graves' hyperthyroidism that later progressed to Graves' ophthalmopathy. Both conserved end residues are part of each CDR3. D genes are given only for firm matches. Size is stated for part of the rows, as once, few or many counts, or as a class when the clone is expanded.

v_call	j_call	d_call	clone_size	cdr3_aa	cdr3_nt
TRBV27	TRBJ2-7	TRBD1	many	CASSARTGGLGEQYF	TGTGCCAGCAGTGCCCGGACAGGTGGTTTGGGCGAGCAGTACTTC
TRBV13	TRBJ2-7	-	many	CASSPGEGTYEQYF	TGTGCCAGCAGCCCCGGGGAAGGGACCTACGAGCAGTACTTC
TRBV28	TRBJ1-5	-	many	CASSLVLWGFQPQHF	TGTGCCAGCAGTTTGGTTTTGTGGGGGTTTCAGCCCCAGCATTTT
TRBV28	TRBJ1-2	-	-	CASSPGSANYGYTF	TGTGCCAGCAGCCCGGGCTCAGCTAACTATGGCTACACCTTC
TRBV6-2/TRBV6-3	TRBJ2-7	-	few	CASSLGPRYEQYF	TGTGCCAGCAGTTTGGGCCCAAGGTACGAGCAGTACTTC
TRBV6-1	TRBJ1-1	-	many	CASRMGRHSLEAFF	TGTGCCAGCAGGATGGGGCGACACTCTCTCGAAGCTTTCTTT
TRBV4-1	TRBJ2-3	TRBD2	-	CASSLTPDRRTSPPTQYF	TGCGCCAGCAGCCTGACTCCCGACAGGCGGACTAGCCCCCCTACGCAGTATTTT
TRBV19	TRBJ2-3	TRBD2	many	CASSKTSGTDTQYF	TGTGCCAGTAGCAAGACTAGCGGGACAGATACGCAGTATTTT
TRBV2	TRBJ2-2	-	many	CASRGIGELFF	TGTGCCAGCAGGGGTATCGGGGAGCTGTTTTTT
TRBV7-8	TRBJ2-2	-	many	CASSSRGLIDGELFF	TGTGCCAGCAGCTCGAGGGGACTGATCGACGGGGAGCTGTTTTTT
TRBV20-1	TRBJ2-1	TRBD2	many	CSAHGLAGGQPHEQFF	TGCAGTGCCCATGGACTAGCGGGAGGGCAACCTCATGAGCAGTTCTTC